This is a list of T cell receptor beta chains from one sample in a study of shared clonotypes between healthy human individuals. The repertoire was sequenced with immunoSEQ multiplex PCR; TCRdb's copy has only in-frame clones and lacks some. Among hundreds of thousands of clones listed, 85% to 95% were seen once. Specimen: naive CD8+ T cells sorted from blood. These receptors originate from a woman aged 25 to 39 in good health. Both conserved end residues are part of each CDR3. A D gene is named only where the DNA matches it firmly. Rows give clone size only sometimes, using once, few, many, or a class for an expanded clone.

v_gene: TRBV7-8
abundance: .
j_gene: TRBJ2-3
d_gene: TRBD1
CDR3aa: CASSSDRVPRTDTQYF
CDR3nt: TGTGCCAGCAGCTCGGACAGGGTCCCCCGCACAGATACGCAGTATTTT

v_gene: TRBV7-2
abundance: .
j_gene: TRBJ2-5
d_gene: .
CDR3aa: CASSLGGSGETQYF
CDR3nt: TGTGCCAGCAGCTTAGGGGGCAGCGGGGAGACCCAGTACTTC

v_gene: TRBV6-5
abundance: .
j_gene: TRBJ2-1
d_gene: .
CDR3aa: CASSLPLGHEQFF
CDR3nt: TGTGCCAGCAGTCTCCCACTGGGCCATGAGCAGTTCTTC

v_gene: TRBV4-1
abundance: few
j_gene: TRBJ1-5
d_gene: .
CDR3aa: CASSQDYRSNQPQHF
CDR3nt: TGCGCCAGCAGCCAAGATTACAGGAGCAATCAGCCCCAGCATTTT

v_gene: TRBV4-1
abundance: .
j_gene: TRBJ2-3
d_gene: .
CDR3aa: CASSQGDINTDTQYF
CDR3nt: TGCGCCAGCAGCCAAGGGGACATCAACACAGATACGCAGTATTTT

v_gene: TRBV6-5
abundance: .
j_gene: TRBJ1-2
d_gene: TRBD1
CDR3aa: CASSSGTGWGYTF
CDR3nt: TGTGCCAGCAGTTCCGGGACAGGTTGGGGCTACACCTTC

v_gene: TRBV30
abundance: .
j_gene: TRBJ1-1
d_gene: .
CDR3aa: CAWYVGEAFF
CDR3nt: TGTGCCTGGTATGTGGGTGAAGCTTTCTTT

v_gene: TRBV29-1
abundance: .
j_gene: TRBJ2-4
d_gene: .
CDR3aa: CSVPPKGSLAKNIQYF
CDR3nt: TGCAGCGTTCCCCCGAAGGGGTCCCTAGCCAAAAACATTCAGTACTTC

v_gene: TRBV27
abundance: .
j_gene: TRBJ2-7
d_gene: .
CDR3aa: CASSLGPWYEQYF
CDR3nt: TGTGCCAGCAGTTTAGGCCCTTGGTACGAGCAGTACTTC

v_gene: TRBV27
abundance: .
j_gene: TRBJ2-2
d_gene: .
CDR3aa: CASSLLAGVSTGELFF
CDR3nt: TGTGCCAGCAGTTTATTGGCAGGGGTTAGCACCGGGGAGCTGTTTTTT

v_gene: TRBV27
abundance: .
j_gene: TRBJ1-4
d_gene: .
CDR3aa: CASSLSIYEKLFF
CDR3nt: TGTGCCAGCAGTTTGTCTATTTATGAAAAACTGTTTTTT

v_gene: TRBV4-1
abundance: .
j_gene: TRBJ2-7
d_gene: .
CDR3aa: CASSLTGSGEQYF
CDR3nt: TGCGCCAGCAGCCTAACAGGATCGGGCGAGCAGTACTTC

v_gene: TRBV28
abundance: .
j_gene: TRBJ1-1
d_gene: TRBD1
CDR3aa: CASKQGAATEAFF
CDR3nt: TGTGCCAGTAAACAGGGGGCCGCCACTGAAGCTTTCTTT

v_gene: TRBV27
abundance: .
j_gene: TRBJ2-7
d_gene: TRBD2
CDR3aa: CASTVGRTGGATSGSLNEQYF
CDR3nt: TGTGCCAGCACCGTGGGACGCACAGGGGGCGCCACTAGCGGGAGTCTGAACGAGCAGTACTTC

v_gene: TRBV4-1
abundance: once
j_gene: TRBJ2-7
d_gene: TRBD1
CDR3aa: CASSQVGTGREQYF
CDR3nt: TGCGCCAGCAGCCAAGTCGGGACAGGGCGGGAGCAGTACTTC

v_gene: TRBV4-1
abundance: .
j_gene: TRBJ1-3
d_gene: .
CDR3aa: CASSYPGRISGNTIYF
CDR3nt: TGCGCCAGCAGCTACCCGGGACGGATCTCTGGAAACACCATATATTTT

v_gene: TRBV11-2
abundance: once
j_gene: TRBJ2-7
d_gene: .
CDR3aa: CASRFQGNYEQYF
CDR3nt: TGTGCCAGCAGGTTTCAGGGGAACTACGAGCAGTACTTC

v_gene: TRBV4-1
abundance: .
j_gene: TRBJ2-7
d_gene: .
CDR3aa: CASSQRMHGEDEQYF
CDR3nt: TGCGCCAGCAGCCAACGGATGCACGGGGAGGACGAGCAGTACTTC

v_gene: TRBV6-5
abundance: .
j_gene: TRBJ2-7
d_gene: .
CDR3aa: CASSYFAVDPYEQYF
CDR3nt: TGTGCCAGCAGTTACTTCGCCGTAGACCCCTACGAGCAGTACTTC

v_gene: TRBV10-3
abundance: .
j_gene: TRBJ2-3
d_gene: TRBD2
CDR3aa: CAISLAGGTDTQYF
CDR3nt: TGTGCCATCAGTCTAGCGGGAGGGACAGATACGCAGTATTTT

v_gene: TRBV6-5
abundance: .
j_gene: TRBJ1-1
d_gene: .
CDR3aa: CASSPGNTEAFF
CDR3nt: TGTGCCAGCAGCCCCGGGAACACTGAAGCTTTCTTT

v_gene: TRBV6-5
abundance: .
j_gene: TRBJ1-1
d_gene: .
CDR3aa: CASSYYRGGRKAFF
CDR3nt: TGTGCCAGCAGTTACTATCGCGGGGGAAGGAAAGCTTTCTTT

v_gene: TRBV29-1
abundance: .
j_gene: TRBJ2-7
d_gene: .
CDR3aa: CSVILHSYSYEQYF
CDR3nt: TGCAGCGTTATACTCCATAGTTACTCCTACGAGCAGTACTTC

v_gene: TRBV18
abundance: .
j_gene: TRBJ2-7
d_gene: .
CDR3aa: CASSPADSYEQYF
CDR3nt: TGTGCCAGCTCACCAGCAGATTCCTACGAGCAGTACTTC

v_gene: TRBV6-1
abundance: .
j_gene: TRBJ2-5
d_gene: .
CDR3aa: CASSLRETQYF
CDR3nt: TGTGCCAGCAGCCTCCGGGAGACCCAGTACTTC

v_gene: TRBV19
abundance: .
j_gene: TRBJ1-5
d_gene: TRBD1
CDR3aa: CASSMTQGPYQPQHF
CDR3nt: TGTGCCAGTAGTATGACACAGGGGCCTTATCAGCCCCAGCATTTT

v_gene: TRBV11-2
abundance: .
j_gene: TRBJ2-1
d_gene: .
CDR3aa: CASSEGWTFYNEQFF
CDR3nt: TGTGCCAGCAGCGAGGGATGGACTTTCTACAATGAGCAGTTCTTC